This passage covers 30 T cell receptor beta chains from one sample sequenced in a study of PD-L1 blockade in urothelial cancer. Time point reported: peripheral blood 6 weeks after treatment start. The repertoire was sequenced with immunoSEQ multiplex PCR; TCRdb's copy has only in-frame clones and lacks some. Of under 150,000 clones listed, around 89% are singletons. The specimen was PBMCs, collected around atezolizumab (anti-PD-L1) treatment. The origin of the receptors is a man in his sixties with urothelial cancer.

The V call is TRBV4-3, the J call TRBJ2-2, with D tentatively TRBD1 (6 bases). Germline V gene data show CDR1 as LGHNA and CDR2 as YSLEER. The CDR3 length is 15 residues. V lost 5 bases and J lost 5, with 15 bases in between. CDR3 region: CASSIYRVGTGELFF. In DNA, the CDR3 is TGCGCCAGCAGCATTTACAGGGTGGGAACCGGGGAGCTGTTTTTT.

CDR3 bases: TGTGCCAGCAGTTTAGAACAGGGAAGCTACAATCAGCCCCAGCATTTT. This sequence encodes CASSLEQGSYNQPQHF. The chain combines TRBV28 with TRBJ1-5; tentatively, D is TRBD1 (6 bases). This CDR3 is 16 amino acids long. Germline assignment: CDR1 MDHEN and CDR2 SYDVKM. The ends were cut back, 2 bases at V and 3 bases at J, with 14 bases in the middle.

The rearrangement joins TRBV19 to TRBJ2-7; TRBD2 might be the D (6 bases). In germline, CDR1 is LNHDA, CDR2 SQIVND (reference sequence). Trimming removed 3 bases from V and 3 bases from J, with 9 bases in between. The CDR3 length is 13 residues. The CDR3 sequence: CASSMLGGYEQYF. The CDR3 nucleotides read TGTGCCAGTAGTATGCTGGGGGGCTACGAGCAGTACTTC. The full variable domain, with the rest looked up from reference TRBV19 and TRBJ2-7, is DGGITQSPKYLFRKEGQNVTLSCEQNLNHDAMYWYRQDPGQGLRLIYYSQIVNDFQKGDIAEGYSVSREKKESFPLTVTSAQKNPTAFYLCASSMLGGYEQYFGPGTRLTVT.

This clone came up a few times. The chain carries TRBV30 and TRBJ2-5; D perhaps matches TRBD2 (5 bases). The CDR3 is 15 residues long. The germline gives CDR1 GTSNPN, CDR2 SVGIG (reference sequence). Trimming left V 2 bases short and J 5 bases short, with 18 bases between. The CDR3 nucleotides read TGTGCCTGGAGTAGTCAGCGGACTGGGTGGGAGACCCAGTACTTC. The encoded protein is CAWSSQRTGWETQYF. Full variable domain (remainder filled in from reference TRBV30 and TRBJ2-5): SQTIHQWPATLVQPVGSPLSLECTVEGTSNPNLYWYRQAAGRGLQLLFYSVGIGQISSEVPQNLSASRPQDRQFILSSKKLLLSDSGFYLCAWSSQRTGWETQYFGPGTRLLVL.

V usage is TRBV29-1 and J usage is TRBJ1-4; D is ambiguous. Per germline, CDR1 SQVTM and CDR2 ANQGSEA. CDR3 length: 12 amino acids. Trimming cost V 0 bases and J 7 bases, with 6 bases left between them. The CDR3 region has the DNA TGCAGCGTTGAAGATCCCAGTGAAAAACTGTTTTTT. This codes for CSVEDPSEKLFF.

The gene calls are TRBV5-6 and TRBJ1-4; D gene uncertain. Trimming shortened V by 0 bases and J by 8 bases, and 14 bases separated the two germline ends. The CDR3 length is 15 residues. The V gene's germline CDR1 is SGHDT and CDR2 YYEEEE. The CDR3 DNA sequence: TGTGCCAGCAGCTTGGACCCTAACGCGTTAGAAAAACTGTTTTTT. Protein product: CASSLDPNALEKLFF.

V is TRBV27 and J is TRBJ2-3; 10 positions agree with TRBD2. Germline CDR1 is MNHEY and CDR2 is SMNVEV (reference sequence). This CDR3 region has 17 residues. J was trimmed by 0 bases and V by 5 bases; bases with no gene match: 8. The CDR3 sequence is CASSGSSGGLSTDTQYF. Written as DNA, the CDR3 is TGTGCCAGCAGTGGGTCTAGCGGGGGCCTTAGCACAGATACGCAGTATTTT.

For this clone: The junction differs from germline at one of its ends, possibly a read error. V and J are TRBV5-1 and TRBJ1-2, with 7 positions matching TRBD1. The CDR3 spans 12 residues. The V gene's germline CDR1 is SGHRS and CDR2 YFSETQ. CDR3: CASSSGQVPRFF. The CDR3 bases are TGCGCCAGCAGCTCAGGACAGGTCCCCAGATTCTTC.

The chain links TRBV4-3 to TRBJ1-1; a possible D gene is TRBD1 (5 bases). From germline, CDR1 is LGHNA and CDR2 YSLEER. V was pared by 1 base and J by 7 bases, with 10 bases between. CDR3 length: 13 amino acids. The CDR3 DNA reads TGCGCCAGCAGCCAAGGACGGGGGTATGAAGCTTTCTTT. Translating it yields CASSQGRGYEAFF.

This chain links TRBV2 with TRBJ2-4; 8 positions match TRBD2. The CDR3 sequence is 17 residues long. Germline assignment: CDR1 SNHLY and CDR2 FYNNEI. V lost 6 bases and J lost 7; bases outside the gene matches: 17. CDR3 nucleotides: TGTGCCAGCAGCGTAGAGGGACGGCCGACGGGAGGGAACATTCAGTACTTC. Residues: CASSVEGRPTGGNIQYF.

This clone was counted once. The V and J genes are TRBV19 and TRBJ2-6; 9 bases agree with TRBD1. Germline CDR1 reads LNHDA; CDR2 reads SQIVND (reference sequence). This CDR3 comprises 16 residues. V dropped 5 bases and J dropped 0; count of bases not matched to a gene: 2. DNA of the CDR3: TGTGCCAGTAGTGCGACAGGGGGCTCTGGGGCCAACGTCCTGACTTTC. This codes for CASSATGGSGANVLTF.

This rearrangement joins TRBV5-1 to TRBJ1-2; D is perhaps TRBD1 (5 bases). Trimming shortened V by 5 bases and J by 1 base, and 12 bases separated the two germline ends. CDR1 is SGHRS, CDR2 YFSETQ, per germline. CDR3 length equals 14 residues. CDR3 nucleotide sequence: TGCGCCAGCAGAGCGGGGGATGATAACTATGGCTACACCTTC. Translating it yields CASRAGDDNYGYTF.

DNA for the CDR3: TGTGCCAGCAGCCCCAATCAAGAGCTAGCCAAAAACATTCAGTACTTC. Translation gives CASSPNQELAKNIQYF. This chain joins TRBV14 and TRBJ2-4; no definite D call. CDR1 and CDR2 from the germline V gene are SGHDN and FVKESK. The CDR3 covers 16 residues. Trimming left V 4 bases short and J 0 bases short, with 13 bases between.

This clone was seen a single time. CDR3 in amino acids: CASSQLSGTGVHTEAFF. The CDR3 DNA follows: TGTGCCAGCAGCCAGTTATCCGGGACAGGGGTGCACACTGAAGCTTTCTTT. The chain links TRBV4-2 to TRBJ1-1, with TRBD1 matching over 10 bases. V was pared by 3 bases and J by 3 bases, with 10 bases of the junction left unmatched. The CDR3 has 17 residues. Germline V lookup: CDR1 LGHNA, CDR2 YNFKEQ.

This clone was seen a few times. The rearrangement joins TRBV27 to TRBJ1-1; D might be TRBD1 (5 bases). V lost 6 bases and J 6 bases, leaving 14 bases between the germline ends. The germline gives CDR1 MNHEY, CDR2 SMNVEV (reference sequence). The CDR3 is 13 amino acids. This chain's CDR3 is CASRGGGGAEAFF. DNA of the CDR3: TGTGCCAGCAGGGGCGGGGGGGGAGCTGAAGCTTTCTTT.

This sequence joins TRBV4-2 and TRBJ2-7, with a weak D call TRBD1 (6 bases). The CDR3 has 14 amino acids. Trimming shortened V by 5 bases and J by 3 bases, and 14 bases separated the two germline ends. Germline CDR1 and CDR2: LGHNA and YNFKEQ. The CDR3 region is CASSMGLGGYEQYF. The DNA for the CDR3 is TGTGCCAGCAGCATGGGGTTAGGGGGCTACGAGCAGTACTTC.

The V and J genes are TRBV28 and TRBJ2-1; D is possibly TRBD2 (7 bases). Germline-derived CDR1 and CDR2 are MDHEN and SYDVKM. CDR3 length: 14 residues. Trimming shortened V by 6 bases and J by 5 bases, and 14 bases separated the two germline ends. CDR3 DNA: TGTGCCAGCAGGGGGGGGCTAGCTAACAATGAGCAGTTCTTC. It specifies CASRGGLANNEQFF.

The J gene is TRBJ2-1, the V gene TRBV19; D unresolved. Germline CDR1 and CDR2: LNHDA and SQIVND (reference sequence). V lost 4 bases and J 4 bases, leaving 5 bases between the germline ends. This CDR3 has 12 residues. This chain's CDR3 is CASSTRYNEQFF. The CDR3 DNA sequence: TGTGCCAGTAGTACTCGGTACAATGAGCAGTTCTTC.

This chain joins TRBV2 and TRBJ2-1; 11 nucleotides align to TRBD2. CDR3 size: 15 residues. The germline CDR1 and CDR2 sequences are SNHLY and FYNNEI. V trimming: 5 bases; J trimming: 6 bases; junction bases outside the gene matches: 6. Here the CDR3 reads CASSPTSGSSNEQFF. The CDR3 DNA is TGTGCCAGCAGTCCTACTAGCGGGAGTAGCAATGAGCAGTTCTTC.

The CDR3 bases are TGTGCCAGCAGCTGGAAGGAGGGTCAGCCCCAGCATTTT. Amino acid sequence: CASSWKEGQPQHF. This chain links TRBV7-2 with TRBJ1-5; no reliable D call. There are 13 residues in the CDR3. Germline CDR1 SGHTA, CDR2 FQGNSA. Trimming removed 4 bases at V and 6 bases at J, with 10 bases between.

This clone has just a few counts. The gene calls are TRBV15 and TRBJ2-7; no definite D call. CDR1 LNHNV and CDR2 YYDKDF come from the germline V gene (reference sequence). Trimming pared 1 base from V and 0 bases from J, leaving 7 bases between. The CDR3 runs to 14 residues. The CDR3 loop reads CATSRAYSSYEQYF. CDR3 DNA: TGTGCCACCAGCAGAGCCTACAGCTCCTACGAGCAGTACTTC. Full variable domain (missing parts from reference TRBV15 and TRBJ2-7): DAMVIQNPRYQVTQFGKPVTLSCSQTLNHNVMYWYQQKSSQAPKLLFHYYDKDFNNEADTPDNFQSRRPNTSFCFLDIRSPGLGDTAMYLCATSRAYSSYEQYFGPGTRLTVT.

The chain carries TRBV2 and TRBJ2-3; 7 bases are shared with TRBD1. Germline CDR1 is SNHLY and CDR2 is FYNNEI. V lost 6 bases to trimming and J lost 2 bases; unmatched junction nucleotides: 5. The CDR3 consists of 14 residues. CDR3 sequence: CASRKTGTTDTQYF. CDR3 sequence (DNA): TGTGCCAGCAGGAAGACAGGGACCACAGATACGCAGTATTTT. Full variable domain (missing parts from reference TRBV2 and TRBJ2-3): EPEVTQTPSHQVTQMGQEVILRCVPISNHLYFYWYRQILGQKVEFLVSFYNNEISEKSEIFDDQFSVERPDGSNFTLKIRSTKLEDSAMYFCASRKTGTTDTQYFGPGTRLTVL.

The V gene is TRBV5-6, the J gene TRBJ2-6, with 8 bases identical to TRBD1. CDR1 is SGHDT, CDR2 YYEEEE, per germline. CDR3 length: 19 amino acids. J was trimmed by 3 bases and V by 0 bases; bases with no gene match: 11. CDR3 region: CASSLVGRPGGFGANVLTF. The CDR3 coding sequence is TGTGCCAGCAGCTTGGTGGGGCGGCCAGGGGGCTTTGGGGCCAACGTCCTGACTTTC.

The chain carries TRBV7-2 and TRBJ2-7, with 7 bases fitting TRBD1. Germline CDR1 reads SGHTA; CDR2 reads FQGNSA. CDR3 size: 15 residues. V was pared by 3 bases and J by 7 bases, with 12 bases of the junction left unmatched. CDR3 region: CASSFLTGAEGEQYF. The DNA for the CDR3 is TGTGCCAGCAGCTTTCTTACAGGGGCGGAAGGGGAGCAGTACTTC.

The chain combines TRBV29-1 with TRBJ1-5, with D perhaps TRBD1 (6 bases). The germline V and J ends were trimmed by 4 bases and 2 bases, with 12 bases remaining between them. Germline V gene sequence: CDR1 SQVTM, CDR2 ANQGSEA. There are 14 residues in the CDR3. CDR3 loop: CSVVWGLGNQPQHF. CDR3 nucleotides: TGCAGCGTTGTGTGGGGGCTGGGCAATCAGCCCCAGCATTTT.

The chain couples TRBV6-5 to TRBJ1-6; 8 bases match TRBD1. There are 14 residues in the CDR3. Germline CDR1 is MNHEY and CDR2 is SVGAGI. The ends lost 6 bases at V and 9 bases at J; junction bases unmatched: 7. The CDR3 coding sequence is TGTGCCAGCAGGAACGACAGGGGAGGTTCACCCCTCCACTTT. Its translation is CASRNDRGGSPLHF.

This clone was seen a single time. The rearrangement links TRBV11-2 to TRBJ1-3; 8 bases fit TRBD1. Per germline, CDR1 SGHAT and CDR2 FQNNGV. Trimming at V came to 0 bases and at J to 7 bases, leaving 5 bases not matched to a gene. The CDR3 totals 15 residues. In DNA form, the CDR3 reads TGTGCCAGCAGCTTAGATCCCGGACAGGGCAACACCATATATTTT. Encoded protein: CASSLDPGQGNTIYF. Complete variable domain (other parts from reference TRBV11-2 and TRBJ1-3): EAGVAQSPRYKIIEKRQSVAFWCNPISGHATLYWYQQILGQGPKLLIQFQNNGVVDDSQLPKDRFSAERLKGVDSTLKIQPAKLEDSAVYLCASSLDPGQGNTIYFGEGSWLTVV.

The DNA for the CDR3 is TGTGCCAGCAGCACAGATCGCTACGAGCAGTACTTC. Its protein product is CASSTDRYEQYF. This rearrangement joins TRBV7-2 to TRBJ2-7; no definite D call. V was clipped by 5 bases and J by 3 bases, with 8 bases between them. CDR1 and CDR2 (germline): SGHTA, FQGNSA. This CDR3 spans 12 amino acids.

The V call is TRBV18, the J call TRBJ2-1; perhaps TRBD1 as D (6 bases). Germline CDR1 is KGHSH and CDR2 is LQKENI. With 3 bases removed from V and 0 bases from J, the gap between germline ends came to 12 bases. The CDR3 loop spans 16 amino acids. CDR3 amino acids: CASSPNRASSYNEQFF. The CDR3 DNA reads as TGTGCCAGCTCACCGAACAGGGCGAGCTCCTACAATGAGCAGTTCTTC.

The J gene is TRBJ2-5, the V gene TRBV5-4; 7 positions match TRBD2. In germline, CDR1 is SGHNT, CDR2 YYREEE (reference sequence). The CDR3 has 17 residues. V gave up 0 bases and J gave up 5 bases; unmatched junction bases: 13. The CDR3 nucleotides read TGTGCCAGCAGCTTGGATGGGAGGGAAAGCGGGGCGGAGACCCAGTACTTC. This translates into CASSLDGRESGAETQYF.